Each of the 15 T cell receptor beta chains below was sequenced from the same sample in a study of blood T cells in healthy people across ages. Together with a sample-barcoded 5' primer, a J-beta primer mix was included in a second PCR lasting about 7 to 12 cycles. In TCRdb, the 5' RACE reads were re-called with MiXCR into one record per CDR3 protein. The sample yields roughly 560,000 distinct CDR3 sequences, less than 25% seen once. These same records also appear under a second study, on T cells of mothers and their children.

Material: blood. Receptors originate from a boy between 10 and 17 years old in good health.

The V call is TRBV29-1, the J call TRBJ2-1; 7 bases are shared with TRBD1. The CDR3 is made up of 11 amino acids. The V segment lost 7 bases and the J segment 4 bases; nucleotides outside the gene matches: 1. CDR1 is SQVTM, CDR2 ANQGSEA, per germline. CDR3 residues: CSGDSYNEQFF. The DNA for the CDR3 is TGCAGCGGGGACAGTTACAATGAGCAGTTCTTC.

This clonotype was picked up a small number of times. The chain has TRBV6-5 and TRBJ2-7; 10 nucleotides match TRBD1. This CDR3 spans 18 amino acids. Germline V lookup: CDR1 MNHEY, CDR2 SVGAGI. The V segment lost 2 bases and the J segment 3 bases; nucleotides outside the gene matches: 13. As DNA, the CDR3 is TGTGCCAGCAGTTACCTTCCCTACAGACGGGACAGGGGCTACGAGCAGTACTTC. Translated: CASSYLPYRRDRGYEQYF.

The chain carries TRBV7-9 and TRBJ2-1, with TRBD2 matching over 9 bases. The germline gives CDR1 SEHNR, CDR2 FQNEAQ (reference sequence). The CDR3 contains 15 residues. V shed 3 bases and J 7 bases; nucleotides not matched to a gene: 7. As DNA, the CDR3 is TGTGCCAGCAGCTTCGGAGGGCGGGGGGGAAATGAGCAGTTCTTC. Translated, it gives CASSFGGRGGNEQFF.

The rearrangement uses TRBV5-1 and TRBJ1-4; possibly TRBD1 for D (5 bases). Per the germline V gene, CDR1 is SGHRS and CDR2 is YFSETQ. Trimming took 4 bases from V and 6 from J, leaving 10 bases between them. This CDR3 contains 13 residues. Here the CDR3 reads CASSPRGDEKLFF. The CDR3 DNA follows: TGCGCCAGCAGCCCGCGGGGGGATGAAAAACTGTTTTTT. The variable domain in full, with the rest retrieved from reference TRBV5-1 and TRBJ1-4, is KAGVTQTPRYLIKTRGQQVTLSCSPISGHRSVSWYQQTPGQGLQFLFEYFSETQRNKGNFPGRFSGRQFSNSRSEMNVSTLELGDSALYLCASSPRGDEKLFFGSGTQLSVL.

In this sample, this clonotype turned up a few times. The gene calls are TRBV20-1 and TRBJ2-5; D is unresolved. This CDR3 is 16 amino acids long. V lost 7 bases to trimming and J lost 0 bases, with 21 bases between them. The germline CDR1 and CDR2 sequences are DFQATT and SNEGSKA (reference sequence). The CDR3 sequence is CSGIGRGSPYQETQYF. DNA for the CDR3: TGCAGTGGGATAGGGCGAGGCAGCCCGTACCAAGAGACCCAGTACTTC.

This clonotype was counted between two and nine times. The chain uses TRBV6-2 or TRBV6-3 and TRBJ1-1, with 7 bases that match TRBD1. With 7 bases clipped from V and 3 bases from J, the junction kept 8 bases outside the gene matches. The CDR3 extends over 14 amino acids. Germline V gene data show CDR1 as MNHEY and CDR2 as SVGEGT. The CDR3 DNA is TGTGCCAGCAAACCACAGGGGAGGGACACTGAAGCTTTCTTT. Amino acid sequence: CASKPQGRDTEAFF.

V and J are TRBV7-9 and TRBJ2-2, with D perhaps being TRBD1 or TRBD2 (5 bases each). Germline CDR1 reads SEHNR; CDR2 reads FQNEAQ (reference sequence). The V gene lost 5 bases and the J gene lost 5 bases, with 15 bases spanning the gap. The CDR3 is 15 residues long. CDR3 DNA sequence: TGTGCCAGCAGCGGGACCGAAAAAGGGACCGGGGAGCTGTTTTTT. This gives the protein CASSGTEKGTGELFF.

This clonotype has only a few counts. This rearrangement joins TRBV4-2 to TRBJ1-6; TRBD1 agrees at 8 bases. Germline CDR1 LGHNA, CDR2 YNFKEQ. This CDR3 has 19 amino acids. With V trimmed by 0 bases and J by 7 bases, 14 bases remained unmatched. The DNA of the CDR3 is TGTGCCAGCAGCCAAGATTTGTGGGCAGGGGGCACGGGGAATTCACCCCTCCACTTT. Its protein is CASSQDLWAGGTGNSPLHF.

This clonotype was detected a few times. The chain couples TRBV2 to TRBJ1-1, with D unclear. The V gene's germline CDR1 is SNHLY and CDR2 FYNNEI. The germline V and J ends were trimmed by 6 bases and 0 bases, with 8 bases remaining between them. The CDR3 is made up of 13 amino acids. CDR3 amino acids: CASSPLMNTEAFF. DNA for the CDR3: TGTGCCAGCAGCCCACTCATGAACACTGAAGCTTTCTTT.

This clonotype has only a few counts. V is TRBV4-1 and J is TRBJ1-4, with 7 bases lining up with TRBD1. Germline V lookup: CDR1 MGHRA, CDR2 YSYEKL. The length of the CDR3 is 16 residues. The trim removed 0 bases at V and 11 bases at J, leaving 12 bases unmatched. The CDR3 loop reads CASSQEWDSPGGKLFF. Written as DNA, the CDR3 is TGCGCCAGCAGCCAAGAGTGGGACAGCCCCGGAGGTAAACTGTTTTTT.

This clonotype was seen more than once but under ten times. V usage is TRBV5-7 and J usage is TRBJ2-5; D may be TRBD1 (6 bases). TRBV5-7 carries the ORF label, with uncertain function. V dropped 0 bases and J dropped 0 bases, with 18 bases sitting between them. The CDR3 totals 18 residues. Here the CDR3 reads CASSLAPGVPMYQETQYF. The CDR3 coding sequence is TGTGCCAGCAGCTTGGCCCCAGGGGTGCCTATGTACCAAGAGACCCAGTACTTC.

The V gene is TRBV7-3, the J gene TRBJ2-3; TRBD2 aligns across 8 bases. Germline V gene lookup returns CDR1 SGHTA and CDR2 FQGTGA. V was pared by 5 bases and J by 3 bases, with 7 bases of the junction left unmatched. This CDR3 is built from 15 residues. The CDR3 bases are TGTGCCAGCAGCCCTTGGGTAGCGGGGACAGATACGCAGTATTTT. It yields the protein CASSPWVAGTDTQYF.

V is TRBV5-1 and J is TRBJ1-4; 10 bases are a match to TRBD1. CDR1 and CDR2 (germline): SGHRS, YFSETQ. J gave up 5 bases and V 3 bases, and 4 bases lay outside the gene matches. CDR3 size: 15 residues. The CDR3 DNA is TGCGCCAGCAGCTCGGGGGGACAGGGGAATGAAAAACTGTTTTTT. Its translation: CASSSGGQGNEKLFF.

This clonotype was recorded many times. The chain joins TRBV7-9 to TRBJ2-5; the match to TRBD1 covers 12 bases. Germline V gene sequence: CDR1 SEHNR, CDR2 FQNEAQ (reference sequence). This CDR3 region has 19 residues. With 5 bases clipped from V and 0 bases from J, the junction kept 13 bases outside the gene matches. The CDR3 DNA is TGTGCCAGCAGCCAATGGGACAGGGGGCTTCTTCCACACCAAGAGACCCAGTACTTC. Translating gives CASSQWDRGLLPHQETQYF.

The V gene is TRBV21-1, the J gene TRBJ2-5; the table's D call, TRBD1, was not checked against the DNA. TRBV21-1 has pseudogene status. CDR3 length: 17 amino acids. For the CDR3, the DNA is TGTGCCAGCAGCAAAGAAGGAAGGGGGGTGCGGCAAGAGACCCAGTACTTC. Translating it yields CASSKEGRGVRQETQYF.